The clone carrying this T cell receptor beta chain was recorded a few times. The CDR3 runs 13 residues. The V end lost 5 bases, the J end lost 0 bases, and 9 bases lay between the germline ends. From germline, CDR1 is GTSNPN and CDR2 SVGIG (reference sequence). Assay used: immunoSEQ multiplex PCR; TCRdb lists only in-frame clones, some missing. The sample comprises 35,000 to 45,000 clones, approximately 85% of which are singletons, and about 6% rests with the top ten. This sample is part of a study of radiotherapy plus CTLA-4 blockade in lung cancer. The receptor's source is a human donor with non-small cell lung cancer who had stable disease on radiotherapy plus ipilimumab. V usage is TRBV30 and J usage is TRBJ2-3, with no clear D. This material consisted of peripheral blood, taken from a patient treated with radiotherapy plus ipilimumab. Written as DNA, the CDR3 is TGTGCCTGGGACATCTTGAGCACAGATACGCAGTATTTT. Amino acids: CAWDILSTDTQYF.